The 13 T cell receptor beta chains listed next were all sequenced from one sample in a study of blood T cell repertoires in COVID-19. Only in-frame clones appear in the TCRdb table, and some are missing; sequencing was by immunoSEQ multiplex PCR. The sample lists approximately 190,000 clones; approximately 81% were seen once. Sequenced sample: peripheral blood. These receptors were collected from a human donor in a cohort sampled during active COVID-19.

This clone was observed a single time. The gene calls are TRBV5-1 and TRBJ2-1; D is possibly TRBD1 (6 bases). The CDR3 length is 12 residues. Per germline, CDR1 SGHRS and CDR2 YFSETQ. V lost 4 bases to trimming and J lost 10 bases, with 12 bases between them. In DNA, the CDR3 is TGCGCCAGCAGCGACCCCGGGACAGAGCAGTTCTTC. Its translation: CASSDPGTEQFF.

This chain joins TRBV4-2 and TRBJ2-3, with D tentatively TRBD2 (6 bases). V gave up 0 bases and J gave up 1 base, with 14 bases separating them. The CDR3 totals 17 residues. Per germline, CDR1 LGHNA and CDR2 YNFKEQ. The CDR3 coding sequence is TGTGCCAGCAGCCAAGAGGGTGGGCGGGGAGGCACAGATACGCAGTATTTT. It translates to CASSQEGGRGGTDTQYF.

The genes are TRBV20-1 and TRBJ1-6, with TRBD1 matching over 9 bases. V trimming: 3 bases; J trimming: 9 bases; junction bases outside the gene matches: 9. Germline assignment: CDR1 DFQATT and CDR2 SNEGSKA (reference sequence). The CDR3 sequence is 15 residues long. The CDR3 region has the DNA TGCAGTGCTAGTGTACAGGGGGCGCCGAGTTCACCCCTCCACTTT. Its translation is CSASVQGAPSSPLHF.

The chain employs TRBV27 and TRBJ2-7; 7 nucleotides align to TRBD2. Per the germline V gene, CDR1 is MNHEY and CDR2 is SMNVEV (reference sequence). The CDR3 extends over 15 amino acids. J gave up 0 bases and V 4 bases, and 6 bases lay outside the gene matches. As DNA, the CDR3 is TGTGCCAGCAGTTCCGGGCTAGCGGTCTCCTACGAGCAGTACTTC. Translating gives CASSSGLAVSYEQYF.

The CDR3 region has the DNA TGTGCCATCAGTGAGTACCTAGCGGGGGGAGATACGCAGTATTTT. Amino acids: CAISEYLAGGDTQYF. The chain employs TRBV10-3 and TRBJ2-3; 11 bases are a match to TRBD2. The CDR3 is made up of 15 amino acids. Germline V gene data show CDR1 as ENHRY and CDR2 as SYGVKD. V lost 1 base to trimming and J lost 5 bases; unmatched junction nucleotides: 2.

V is TRBV4-1 and J is TRBJ2-7, with TRBD1 matching over 7 bases. After removal of 4 bases from V and 7 bases from J, the junction contained 10 bases not matched to a gene. Per the germline V gene, CDR1 is MGHRA and CDR2 is YSYEKL. The CDR3 loop spans 14 amino acids. The CDR3 nucleotides are TGCGCCAGCAGCCTCAAGACAGGGATCGATGAGCAGTACGTC. Amino acids: CASSLKTGIDEQYV.

The J gene is TRBJ2-1, the V gene TRBV2, with D possibly TRBD2 on 7 matching bases. Germline-derived CDR1 and CDR2 are SNHLY and FYNNEI. V shed 3 bases and J shed 6 bases, with 12 bases lying between them. The CDR3 covers 14 residues. Here the CDR3 reads CASSERAGANEQFF. DNA for the CDR3: TGTGCCAGCAGTGAGCGGGCGGGGGCCAATGAGCAGTTCTTC.

In DNA form, the CDR3 reads TGTGCCAGCAGCCAAACCAGATCGCAAGGAGGGCAGTATTTT. It encodes CASSQTRSQGGQYF. The chain is built from TRBV3-1 (or the pseudogene TRBV3-2) and TRBJ2-3, with D possibly being TRBD2 (5 bases). CDR1 LGHDT and CDR2 YNNKEL come from the germline V gene (reference sequence). The CDR3 is 14 residues long. The V end was cut by 2 bases, the J end by 11 bases, with 17 bases between.

Ten or more counts support this clone. This CDR3 reads CASSIATYYQPQHF. CDR3 nucleotides: TGTGCCAGTAGTATAGCGACATATTATCAGCCCCAGCATTTT. The chain joins TRBV19 to TRBJ1-5; the D is unclear. Germline V gives CDR1 LNHDA, CDR2 SQIVND (reference sequence). There are 14 residues in the CDR3. V dropped 1 base and J dropped 5 bases, with 9 bases sitting between them.

This sequence joins TRBV2 and TRBJ1-1; 9 bases match TRBD1. The CDR3 runs to 14 residues. The J segment lost 10 bases and the V segment lost 7 bases, leaving 13 bases of the junction unmatched. CDR1 and CDR2 (germline): SNHLY, FYNNEI. The CDR3 nucleotides are TGTGCCAGCATCGAGGGGACAGGGCAGCATATAGCTTTCTTT. Amino acid sequence: CASIEGTGQHIAFF.

CDR3 sequence: CASSEGQGHYGYTF. The CDR3 bases are TGCGCCAGCAGCGAAGGACAGGGGCACTATGGCTACACCTTC. The chain couples TRBV5-1 to TRBJ1-2, with 9 bases that match TRBD1. The ends lost 4 bases at V and 3 bases at J; junction bases unmatched: 4. CDR1 is SGHRS and CDR2 is YFSETQ in the germline V gene. The CDR3 spans 14 residues.

This clone was found once. J is TRBJ2-3 and V is TRBV5-1, with 8 bases identical to TRBD2. CDR3 length equals 15 residues. Germline V gene lookup returns CDR1 SGHRS and CDR2 YFSETQ. After removal of 5 bases from V and 0 bases from J, the junction contained 5 bases not matched to a gene. The DNA for the CDR3 is TGCGCCAGCAGTTGGAGCGGGGGAAGCACAGATACGCAGTATTTT. Translated: CASSWSGGSTDTQYF.

For the CDR3, the DNA is TGTGCCAGCAGTGAAGGGCACCTGAACACTGAAGCTTTCTTT. Translation gives CASSEGHLNTEAFF. The genes are TRBV2 and TRBJ1-1; D ambiguous. From germline, CDR1 is SNHLY and CDR2 FYNNEI. There are 14 residues in the CDR3. Trimming took off 1 base at V and 0 bases at J, with 6 bases between the two ends.